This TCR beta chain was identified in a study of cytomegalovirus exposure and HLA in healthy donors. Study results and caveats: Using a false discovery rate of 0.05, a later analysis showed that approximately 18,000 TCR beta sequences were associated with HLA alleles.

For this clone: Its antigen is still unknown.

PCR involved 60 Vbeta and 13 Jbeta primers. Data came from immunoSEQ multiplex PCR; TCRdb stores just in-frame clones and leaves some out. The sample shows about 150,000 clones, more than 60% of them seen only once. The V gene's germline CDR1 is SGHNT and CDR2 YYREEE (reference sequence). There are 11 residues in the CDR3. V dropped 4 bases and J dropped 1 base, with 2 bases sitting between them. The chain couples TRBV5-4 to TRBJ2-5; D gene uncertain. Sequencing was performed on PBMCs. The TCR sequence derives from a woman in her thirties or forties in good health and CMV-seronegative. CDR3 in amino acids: CASSRQETQYF. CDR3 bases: TGTGCCAGCAGCCGCCAAGAGACCCAGTACTTC.